The 32 T cell receptor beta chains below were found in one sample sequenced in a study of cytomegalovirus exposure and HLA in healthy donors. Using immunoSEQ multiplex PCR, the repertoire was profiled, and TCRdb retains in-frame clones only, with some absent. Among roughly 120,000 clones listed, about 92% were seen once. The source material was PBMCs. The receptors originated from a woman aged 18-35 years in good health and CMV-seronegative.

The rearrangement joins TRBV7-6 to TRBJ2-7; a possible D gene is TRBD2 (7 bases). V was clipped by 0 bases and J by 5 bases, with 11 bases between them. This CDR3 has 14 amino acids. Germline assignment: CDR1 SGHVS and CDR2 FNYEAQ. The CDR3 reads CASSLAGGLNEQYF. Written as DNA, the CDR3 is TGTGCCAGCAGCTTAGCGGGGGGGCTCAACGAGCAGTACTTC.

CDR3 residues: CASSYLAGGRTDTQYF. The CDR3 DNA is TGTGCCAGTAGTTATCTAGCGGGAGGGCGAACAGATACGCAGTATTTT. The chain is built from TRBV19 and TRBJ2-3, with 12 bases lining up with TRBD2. Per the germline V gene, CDR1 is LNHDA and CDR2 is SQIVND (reference sequence). The CDR3 length is 16 residues. V shed 5 bases, J shed 3 bases, and the junction held 6 bases outside the gene matches.

The chain employs TRBV28 and TRBJ2-7; D gene uncertain. V lost 1 base, J lost 0 bases, and 7 bases lay in between. The CDR3 totals 14 residues. Germline CDR1 MDHEN, CDR2 SYDVKM. The CDR3 bases are TGTGCCAGCAGTTTATACCACAGCTCCTACGAGCAGTACTTC. Translated: CASSLYHSSYEQYF.

This rearrangement joins TRBV7-6 to TRBJ2-7; possibly TRBD2 for D (6 bases). The CDR3 has 12 residues. V lost 5 bases and J lost 4, with 9 bases in between. The germline gives CDR1 SGHVS, CDR2 FNYEAQ. In DNA, the CDR3 is TGTGCCAGCAGCCCGCGGGAATACGAGCAGTACTTC. It is translated as CASSPREYEQYF.

The genes are TRBV19 and TRBJ2-3; D is uncertain. V lost 3 bases to trimming and J lost 2 bases, with 15 bases between them. This CDR3 is built from 16 residues. CDR1 is LNHDA, CDR2 SQIVND, per germline (reference sequence). CDR3 nucleotides: TGTGCCAGTAGTATGTTCACGGGTTCCTACACAGATACGCAGTATTTT. As protein: CASSMFTGSYTDTQYF.

Notes on this clone: Relative to the germline gene, one junction end is altered; a read error may explain this. The V gene is TRBV15, the J gene TRBJ1-6; D possibly corresponds to TRBD1 (6 bases). CDR1 LNHNV and CDR2 YYDKDF come from the germline V gene (reference sequence). The CDR3 contains 15 residues. DNA of the CDR3: TGTGCCACCAGCAGAGGTATCGGGACAAACGTAGACGTCAAGTTT. It is translated as CATSRGIGTNVDVKF.

The rearrangement uses TRBV19 and TRBJ2-3, with 7 bases that match TRBD1. V shed 6 bases, J shed 2 bases, and the junction held 11 bases outside the gene matches. Germline V gene data show CDR1 as LNHDA and CDR2 as SQIVND (reference sequence). CDR3 length: 16 amino acids. The CDR3 is CASSYTGQLFTDTQYF. The CDR3, as DNA: TGTGCCAGTAGCTATACGGGACAGCTATTCACAGATACGCAGTATTTT.

J is TRBJ2-1 and V is TRBV14, with D possibly being TRBD1 (7 bases). Germline lookup yields CDR1 SGHDN and CDR2 FVKESK. The CDR3 runs to 13 residues. V lost 1 base to trimming and J lost 9 bases, with 10 bases between them. The CDR3 spells CASSQAGGPEQFF. For the CDR3, the DNA is TGTGCCAGCAGCCAAGCAGGGGGGCCTGAGCAGTTCTTC. Based on the CDR3 plus reference TRBV14 and TRBJ2-1, the full variable domain is EAGVTQFPSHSVIEKGQTVTLRCDPISGHDNLYWYRRVMGKEIKFLLHFVKESKQDESGMPNNRFLAERTGGTYSTLKVQPAELEDSGVYFCASSQAGGPEQFFGPGTRLTVL.

The V and J genes are TRBV18 and TRBJ1-4; 7 bases agree with TRBD1. Trimming took 3 bases from V and 3 from J; bases not matched to a gene: 1. Germline CDR1 is KGHSH and CDR2 is LQKENI. CDR3 length equals 14 residues. In DNA, the CDR3 is TGTGCCAGCTCACCGGACAGGTCTAATGAAAAACTGTTTTTT. Translated: CASSPDRSNEKLFF.

The chain couples TRBV10-3 to TRBJ2-7; 14 nucleotides agree with TRBD2. The CDR3 covers 16 residues. Germline V lookup: CDR1 ENHRY, CDR2 SYGVKD. Germline trimming cut 6 bases from V and 6 bases from J; bases unmatched to any gene: 10. The CDR3 bases are TGTGCCATCAGGGGACTAGCGGGAGAGAGTACCTCCGAGCAGTACTTC. This codes for CAIRGLAGESTSEQYF.

The chain combines TRBV4-3 with TRBJ2-7, with TRBD1 matching 8 bases. The CDR3 runs 17 residues. V lost 0 bases, J lost 0 bases, and 7 bases stayed unmatched. From germline, CDR1 is LGHNA and CDR2 YSLEER. The CDR3 sequence: CASSQDRRGRISYEQYF. The CDR3 DNA reads as TGCGCCAGCAGCCAAGATCGCAGGGGGCGTATCTCCTACGAGCAGTACTTC.

This clone was counted once. The chain employs TRBV9 and TRBJ1-3; no clear D. Germline assignment: CDR1 SGDLS and CDR2 YYNGEE. V shed 0 bases and J shed 1 base, with 8 bases lying between them. The CDR3 covers 15 residues. The CDR3 DNA sequence: TGTGCCAGCAGCGTAGACAGATCTTCTGGAAACACCATATATTTT. Residues: CASSVDRSSGNTIYF.

The CDR3 DNA reads TGCGCCAGCAGCCAAGTTGCGGGGGTTGATGAGCAGTACTTC. This encodes CASSQVAGVDEQYF. The chain employs TRBV4-3 and TRBJ2-7, with TRBD2 matching 7 bases. Germline CDR1 LGHNA, CDR2 YSLEER. V lost 1 base, J lost 7 bases, and 7 bases stayed unmatched. The CDR3 is 14 residues long.

The chain's CDR3 is CASSLGAPVSYEQYF. CDR3 nucleotide sequence: TGTGCCAGCAGCTTAGGGGCCCCCGTCTCCTACGAGCAGTACTTC. This chain links TRBV7-9 with TRBJ2-7; D ambiguous. V gave up 1 base and J gave up 0 bases, with 10 bases separating them. Germline CDR1 and CDR2: SEHNR and FQNEAQ (reference sequence). This CDR3 is built from 15 residues. Supplemented by reference TRBV7-9 and TRBJ2-7, the full variable domain reads DTGVSQNPRHKITKRGQNVTFRCDPISEHNRLYWYRQTLGQGPEFLTYFQNEAQLEKSRLLSDRFSAERPKGSFSTLEIQRTEQGDSAMYLCASSLGAPVSYEQYFGPGTRLTVT.

The V gene is TRBV5-3, the J gene TRBJ1-2; a weak D match, TRBD1 (6 bases). TRBV5-3 is designated an ORF whose function remains uncertain. The CDR3 extends over 19 amino acids. V lost 4 bases and J lost 5, with 30 bases in between. CDR3 coding DNA: TGTGCCAGAAGCGACTCGATTGCCGGACACGGGGGGCGCGGGTATGGCTACACCTTC. As protein: CARSDSIAGHGGRGYGYTF.

V usage is TRBV30 and J usage is TRBJ1-1, with D possibly matching TRBD1 (5 bases). Germline CDR1 is GTSNPN and CDR2 is SVGIG (reference sequence). CDR3 size: 13 residues. V shed 1 base and J shed 4 bases, with 10 bases lying between them. The chain's CDR3 is CAWSGIGGTEAFF. The CDR3, as DNA: TGTGCCTGGAGTGGGATCGGGGGCACTGAAGCTTTCTTT. The full variable domain, rest sourced from reference TRBV30 and TRBJ1-1, is SQTIHQWPATLVQPVGSPLSLECTVEGTSNPNLYWYRQAAGRGLQLLFYSVGIGQISSEVPQNLSASRPQDRQFILSSKKLLLSDSGFYLCAWSGIGGTEAFFGQGTRLTVV.

Only a few counts were recorded for this clone. The V gene is TRBV27, the J gene TRBJ1-1, with 7 bases that match TRBD1. This CDR3 spans 14 amino acids. V lost 5 bases to trimming and J lost 5 bases; unmatched junction nucleotides: 8. The V gene's germline CDR1 is MNHEY and CDR2 SMNVEV (reference sequence). The DNA of the CDR3 is TGTGCCAGCAGTCTGAGCAGGGGGAGGACTGAAGCTTTCTTT. This translates into CASSLSRGRTEAFF.

The rearrangement links TRBV6-1 to TRBJ2-7, with 7 positions matching TRBD2. The length of the CDR3 is 14 residues. CDR1 MNHNS and CDR2 SASEGT come from the germline V gene. J lost 4 bases, V lost 7 bases, and 10 bases had no gene match. The DNA for the CDR3 is TGTGCCAGCATTTTTCGGGAGGATGGTTACGAGCAGTACTTC. Residues: CASIFREDGYEQYF.

This chain uses TRBV7-9 with TRBJ2-7; weak D call: TRBD2 (6 bases). CDR1 and CDR2 from the germline V gene are SEHNR and FQNEAQ (reference sequence). The V end was cut by 3 bases, the J end by 7 bases, with 13 bases between. CDR3 length: 13 residues. The CDR3 coding sequence is TGTGCCAGCAGCTTTGAGGGACGGGGGGAGCAGTACTTC. Translating gives CASSFEGRGEQYF.

The chain couples TRBV4-1 to TRBJ2-3; TRBD1 aligns across 11 bases. V was pared by 6 bases and J by 4 bases, with 0 bases of the junction left unmatched. Germline V gene data show CDR1 as MGHRA and CDR2 as YSYEKL. This CDR3 is built from 13 residues. The CDR3 sequence: CASRGQGADTQYF. For the CDR3, the DNA is TGCGCCAGCAGGGGACAGGGGGCAGATACGCAGTATTTT.

The chain recombines TRBV4-3 with TRBJ2-1; D gene ambiguous. Germline values: CDR1 LGHNA, CDR2 YSLEER. Trimming shortened V by 1 base and J by 7 bases, and 8 bases separated the two germline ends. CDR3 size: 13 residues. CDR3 amino acids: CASSQVQPNEQFF. The CDR3 DNA reads as TGCGCCAGCAGCCAAGTACAGCCGAATGAGCAGTTCTTC.

Only one count was recorded for this clone. The chain uses TRBV11-2 and TRBJ1-5; D uncertain. Trimming cost V 0 bases and J 3 bases, with 3 bases left between them. The germline gives CDR1 SGHAT, CDR2 FQNNGV. There are 13 residues in the CDR3. CDR3 loop: CASSLDYNQPQHF. Here the CDR3 DNA reads TGTGCCAGCAGCTTAGACTACAATCAGCCCCAGCATTTT.

This clone was observed once. The chain combines TRBV7-3 with TRBJ2-7; TRBD2 matches 10 bases. This CDR3 comprises 15 residues. Germline V lookup: CDR1 SGHTA, CDR2 FQGTGA. After removal of 6 bases from V and 0 bases from J, the junction contained 5 bases not matched to a gene. The CDR3 loop reads CASSLSGGSSYEQYF. CDR3 in DNA: TGTGCCAGCAGTCTTAGCGGGGGGAGCTCCTACGAGCAGTACTTC.

The chain recombines TRBV5-4 with TRBJ1-1; TRBD1 matches at 10 bases. This CDR3 has 14 residues. Germline V gene sequence: CDR1 SGHNT, CDR2 YYREEE (reference sequence). With V trimmed by 4 bases and J by 6 bases, 6 bases remained unmatched. The CDR3 region is CASSTGTGDPEAFF. CDR3 bases: TGTGCCAGCAGCACCGGGACAGGGGATCCTGAAGCTTTCTTT.

Concerning this clone: The same CDR3 arises from other DNA sequences in this sample as well. The rearrangement links TRBV5-1 to TRBJ1-3, with 7 bases that match TRBD1. The junction had 4 bases not matched to a gene; V was cut back by 4 bases and J by 0 bases. The CDR3 loop spans 15 amino acids. The germline gives CDR1 SGHRS, CDR2 YFSETQ. The CDR3 DNA follows: TGCGCCAGCAGCCGAGGGACAGACTCTGGAAACACCATATATTTT. Translated: CASSRGTDSGNTIYF.

The rearrangement links TRBV30 to TRBJ2-7; 14 bases line up with TRBD2. V was clipped by 5 bases and J by 7 bases; unmatched bases: 4. CDR1 and CDR2 (germline): GTSNPN, SVGIG (reference sequence). The CDR3 spans 13 residues. This chain's CDR3 is CAWRLAGGREQYF. CDR3 coding DNA: TGTGCCTGGCGACTAGCGGGGGGGAGGGAGCAGTACTTC.

Details on this clone: The sample contains more than one DNA sequence encoding this CDR3. V and J are TRBV15 and TRBJ2-7; a weak D match, TRBD1 (6 bases). Trimming shortened V by 3 bases and J by 3 bases, and 9 bases separated the two germline ends. The germline V gene has CDR1 LNHNV and CDR2 YYDKDF (reference sequence). CDR3 length: 13 residues. The CDR3 bases are TGTGCCACCAGCAGGGCACAGGGCTACGAGCAGTACTTC. As protein: CATSRAQGYEQYF.

The gene calls are TRBV6-1 and TRBJ2-7, with D perhaps TRBD1 (6 bases). The ends were cut back, 5 bases at V and 3 bases at J, with 8 bases in the middle. This CDR3 has 12 amino acids. Looked up from germline, CDR1 is MNHNS and CDR2 is SASEGT. CDR3 nucleotide sequence: TGTGCCAGCAGTATACAGGGCTACGAGCAGTACTTC. Its protein product is CASSIQGYEQYF.

V is TRBV11-2 and J is TRBJ1-5; D unclear. Looked up from germline, CDR1 is SGHAT and CDR2 is FQNNGV. This CDR3 comprises 15 residues. V lost 0 bases to trimming and J lost 2 bases, with 8 bases between them. The DNA of the CDR3 is TGTGCCAGCAGCTTAGAGGGCTCCGGCAATCAGCCCCAGCATTTT. Encoded protein: CASSLEGSGNQPQHF.

The gene calls are TRBV18 and TRBJ2-5; 8 nucleotides agree with TRBD1. The V and J ends lost 0 bases and 4 bases, in that order; junction bases with no gene match: 10. The V gene's germline CDR1 is KGHSH and CDR2 LQKENI. This CDR3 contains 17 residues. The CDR3 DNA reads TGTGCCAGCTCACCACCGGGGAGAGGCAGGGGGCGAGAGACCCAGTACTTC. Protein product: CASSPPGRGRGRETQYF.

The CDR3 nucleotides are TGTGCCAGCAGCTCCGACAGGGCAACTAATGAAAAACTGTTTTTT. Translation gives CASSSDRATNEKLFF. The chain combines TRBV7-8 with TRBJ1-4, with 7 bases matching TRBD1. This CDR3 spans 15 amino acids. The ends lost 4 bases at V and 0 bases at J; junction bases unmatched: 2. Germline V gene lookup returns CDR1 SGHVS and CDR2 FQNEAQ.

The chain is built from TRBV11-3 and TRBJ1-1; the D is unclear. V lost 2 bases and J 3 bases, leaving 13 bases between the germline ends. The germline V gene encodes CDR1 SGHNT and CDR2 YENEEA. The CDR3 has 15 amino acids. This chain's CDR3 is CASSLSSGVDTEAFF. The CDR3, as DNA: TGTGCCAGCAGCTTATCATCCGGTGTGGACACTGAAGCTTTCTTT.